A single sample is the source of the 5 T cell receptor beta chains below, sequenced in a study of beta chain features in type 1 diabetes. The study reverse transcribed the entire isolated RNA, so it sequenced expressed TCRB transcripts. Sequenced by immunoSEQ multiplex PCR; TCRdb stores in-frame clones only, minus some. The sample consists of fewer than 400,000 clones, around 8.5% of them appearing once. Their antigen targets remain unknown. General observations from the study: Researchers report that Type 1 diabetes patients had moderately but significantly shorter TCRB CDR3s across all four CD4+ subsets.

The sequenced sample was central memory CD4+ T cells from blood. The receptors stem from a man between 25 and 39 years old with type 1 diabetes.

This clone has more than one count but fewer than ten. The V and J genes are TRBV28 and TRBJ2-7; D uncertain. The CDR3 sequence is 12 residues long. In germline, CDR1 is MDHEN, CDR2 SYDVKM. V lost 5 bases and J lost 3, with 8 bases in between. Here the CDR3 reads CASSGSGYEQYF. The CDR3 DNA sequence: TGTGCCAGCAGTGGTAGTGGCTACGAGCAGTACTTC.

The chain links TRBV7-2 to TRBJ2-5; 7 bases fit TRBD1. Per the germline V gene, CDR1 is SGHTA and CDR2 is FQGNSA. The CDR3 is 14 amino acids. Unmatched junction bases numbered 12, after V lost 5 bases and J lost 9 bases. The CDR3 DNA reads as TGTGCCAGCAGCCCCCAGACAGGGAACGGGGCCCAGTACTTC. As protein: CASSPQTGNGAQYF.

This clone turned up a few times. The rearrangement links TRBV5-1 to TRBJ1-6; 10 bases are shared with TRBD1. V lost 5 bases and J lost 7; bases outside the gene matches: 6. CDR3 length: 15 residues. Germline lookup yields CDR1 SGHRS and CDR2 YFSETQ. The CDR3: CASSSGTGENSPLHF. The CDR3 DNA reads TGCGCCAGCAGTTCCGGGACAGGGGAAAATTCACCCCTCCACTTT.

With regard to this clone: Because the CDR3 is missing its conserved closing phenylalanine or tryptophan, this is likely a read error. The DNA is left out, because the CDR3 cannot be placed on it with certainty; the CDR3 is given as TCRdb lists it. The chain joins TRBV20-1 to TRBJ2-7; the D segment call TRBD2 is taken from the table without a DNA check. Germline loops: CDR1 DFQATT, CDR2 SNEGSKA (reference sequence). Termini included, the CDR3 measures 11 amino acids. The CDR3 here is CSARGEVMASL.

The chain uses TRBV23-1 and TRBJ2-1; D is perhaps TRBD1 (6 bases). TRBV23-1 is designated an ORF whose function remains uncertain. CDR3 size: 16 residues. Trimming took off 6 bases at V and 1 base at J, with 16 bases between the two ends. Written as DNA, the CDR3 is TGCGCCAGCAGGTTTCGGGGACACAGGTCCTACAATGAGCAGTTCTTC. It is translated as CASRFRGHRSYNEQFF.